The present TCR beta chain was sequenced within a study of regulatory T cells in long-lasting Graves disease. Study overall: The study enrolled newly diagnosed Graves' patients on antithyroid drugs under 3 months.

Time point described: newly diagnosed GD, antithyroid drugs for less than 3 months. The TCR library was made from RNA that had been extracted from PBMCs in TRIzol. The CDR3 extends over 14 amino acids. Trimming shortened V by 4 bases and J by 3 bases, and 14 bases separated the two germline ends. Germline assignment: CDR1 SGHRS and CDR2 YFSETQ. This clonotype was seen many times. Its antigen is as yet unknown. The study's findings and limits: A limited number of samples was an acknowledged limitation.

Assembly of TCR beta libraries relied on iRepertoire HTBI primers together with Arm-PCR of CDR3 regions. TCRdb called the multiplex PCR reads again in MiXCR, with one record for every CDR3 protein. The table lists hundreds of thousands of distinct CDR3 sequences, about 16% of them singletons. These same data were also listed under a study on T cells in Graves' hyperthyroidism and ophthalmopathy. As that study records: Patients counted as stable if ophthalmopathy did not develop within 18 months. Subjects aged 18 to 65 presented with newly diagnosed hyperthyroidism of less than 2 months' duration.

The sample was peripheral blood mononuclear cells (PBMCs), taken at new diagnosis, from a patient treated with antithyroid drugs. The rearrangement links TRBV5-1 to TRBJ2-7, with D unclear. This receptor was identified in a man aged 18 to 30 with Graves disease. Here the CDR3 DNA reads TGCGCCAGCAGCACTATGGACGACCGCTACGAGCAGTACTTC. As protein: CASSTMDDRYEQYF. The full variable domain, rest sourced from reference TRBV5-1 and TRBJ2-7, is KAGVTQTPRYLIKTRGQQVTLSCSPISGHRSVSWYQQTPGQGLQFLFEYFSETQRNKGNFPGRFSGRQFSNSRSEMNVSTLELGDSALYLCASSTMDDRYEQYFGPGTRLTVT.